Sequencing of this T cell receptor (beta chain) was carried out in a study of siplizumab effects on memory and regulatory T cells. Germline loops: CDR1 GTSNPN, CDR2 SVGIG (reference sequence). The V gene lost 3 bases and the J gene lost 4 bases, with 19 bases spanning the gap. The CDR3 runs 16 residues. Generated by immunoSEQ multiplex PCR, the TCRdb table keeps only in-frame clones and is missing some. The data contain over 60,000 clones, about 90% of them singletons. This clone was picked up one time. The TCR was taken from a human donor in good health. The chain couples TRBV30 to TRBJ2-1, with D maybe TRBD2 (5 bases). Sequencing input: CD8+ T cells sorted from blood. The CDR3 coding sequence is TGTGCCTGGAGAAGGGAAAGCCTCGGGATGTACAATGAGCAGTTCTTC. Translation gives CAWRRESLGMYNEQFF.